The clone carrying this TCR beta chain was seen just once. The CDR3 extends over 15 amino acids. V shed 2 bases and J 6 bases; nucleotides not matched to a gene: 4. Germline lookup yields CDR1 SGHTA and CDR2 FQGNSA. This sample stems from a study of beta chain features in type 1 diabetes. Investigators reverse transcribed all isolated RNA, so they sequenced expressed TCRB transcripts. This table comes from immunoSEQ multiplex PCR, and its TCRdb copy is limited to in-frame clones, with some not included. In the table there are tens of thousands of clones, 25% to 35% of which are singletons. This rearrangement joins TRBV7-2 to TRBJ2-1; 10 bases fit TRBD2. The specimen sequenced was stem cell memory CD4+ T cells from blood. The TCR originated in a woman aged 18-35 years in good health. The CDR3 DNA follows: TGTGCCAGCAGCTTACTAGCGGGGGCCCCCAATGAGCAGTTCTTC. Translating gives CASSLLAGAPNEQFF.